These 16 T cell receptor beta chains originate from one sample sequenced in a study of blood T cell repertoires in COVID-19. Using immunoSEQ multiplex PCR, the repertoire was profiled, and TCRdb retains in-frame clones only, with some absent. The sample shows approximately 170,000 clones, over 80% of them seen only once. Sequences were obtained from PBMCs or T cells enriched from blood (not recorded which). Receptors originate from a woman aged 45 to 65 who had recovered from COVID-19.

The chain recombines TRBV19 with TRBJ2-5; no reliable D call. The V gene lost 6 bases and the J gene lost 5 bases, with 13 bases spanning the gap. The CDR3 is 13 amino acids. The germline CDR1 and CDR2 sequences are LNHDA and SQIVND (reference sequence). CDR3 region: CASSPSHQETQYF. CDR3 DNA: TGTGCCAGTAGCCCCTCGCATCAGGAGACCCAGTACTTC.

The chain combines TRBV7-2 with TRBJ2-1; a weak D match, TRBD1 (9 bases). This CDR3 has 18 amino acids. V was pared by 6 bases and J by 2 bases, with 23 bases between. In germline, CDR1 is SGHTA, CDR2 FQGNSA. CDR3 DNA: TGTGCCAGCAGTCACACGGGGGGGCGGGACAGGGCCTACAATGAGCAGTTCTTC. Its translation: CASSHTGGRDRAYNEQFF.

Notes on this clone: Germline is not matched at one junction end, which may reflect a read error. The rearrangement uses TRBV12-5 and TRBJ1-1; possible D gene TRBD1, 6 bases. The CDR3 length is 12 residues. Germline V gene sequence: CDR1 LGHNT, CDR2 FRNRAP. CDR3 residues: CASGLERGGLIF. In DNA, the CDR3 is TGTGCTAGTGGTTTGGAAAGGGGGGGTTTGATTTTT.

Notes on this clone: The junction differs from germline at one of its ends, possibly a read error. The chain carries TRBV19 and TRBJ2-5, with unresolved D. The CDR3 has 13 amino acids. The germline V gene has CDR1 LNHDA and CDR2 SQIVND (reference sequence). The CDR3 DNA reads TGTGCCAGTCGTATAGGCATTGGCGAGACCCAGTACTTC. Its protein product is CASRIGIGETQYF.

In this sample, this clone turned up many times. CDR3 sequence: CASSSPGTRRADTQYF. The CDR3 region has the DNA TGTGCCAGCAGTTCACCCGGGACTAGAAGGGCAGATACGCAGTATTTT. The rearrangement links TRBV28 to TRBJ2-3; TRBD2 matches 8 bases. The V segment lost 4 bases and the J segment 4 bases; nucleotides outside the gene matches: 10. Per germline, CDR1 MDHEN and CDR2 SYDVKM. This CDR3 region has 16 residues.

The genes are TRBV15 and TRBJ2-7, with a possible D match to TRBD2 (6 bases). Trimming shortened V by 8 bases and J by 2 bases, and 22 bases separated the two germline ends. CDR1 is LNHNV, CDR2 YYDKDF, per germline (reference sequence). This CDR3 is built from 16 residues. CDR3 nucleotide sequence: TGTGCCACCTCCCCGGGAGAAAATTGGGAAGCCTACGAGCAGTACGTC. It is translated as CATSPGENWEAYEQYV.

This chain uses TRBV7-3 with TRBJ2-2, with 7 nucleotides matching TRBD2. V was clipped by 1 base and J by 4 bases; unmatched bases: 6. CDR3 length: 16 residues. CDR1 SGHTA and CDR2 FQGTGA come from the germline V gene. The CDR3 reads CASSLIGGDLTGELFF. DNA for the CDR3: TGTGCCAGCAGCTTAATTGGGGGGGACCTCACCGGGGAGCTGTTTTTT.

V gene TRBV18 combines with J gene TRBJ1-1; tentatively, D is TRBD1 (6 bases). The CDR3 is made up of 11 amino acids. CDR1 and CDR2 (germline): KGHSH, LQKENI. Deletions cut 6 bases from V and 7 bases from J, with 9 bases between. The DNA for the CDR3 is TGTGCCAGCTCCTCGGACAGTGAAGCTTTCTTT. Translated, it gives CASSSDSEAFF.

The rearrangement uses TRBV19 and TRBJ1-2; 7 bases match TRBD1. The germline CDR1 and CDR2 sequences are LNHDA and SQIVND (reference sequence). The CDR3 runs to 13 residues. V lost 1 base to trimming and J lost 7 bases; unmatched junction nucleotides: 3. The CDR3 loop is CASSIARTGGYTF. CDR3 DNA sequence: TGTGCCAGTAGTATAGCGAGGACAGGTGGCTACACCTTC.

J is TRBJ2-3 and V is TRBV5-1, with D possibly TRBD1 on 6 matching bases. The CDR3 is 13 residues long. Trimming removed 7 bases at V and 6 bases at J, with 15 bases between. CDR1 is SGHRS, CDR2 YFSETQ, per germline. DNA of the CDR3: TGCGCCAGCGCGGACAGAGGGTGGGATACGCAGTATTTT. Translated: CASADRGWDTQYF.

The V and J genes are TRBV7-9 and TRBJ1-4, with D perhaps matching TRBD1 (6 bases). Germline CDR1 and CDR2: SEHNR and FQNEAQ (reference sequence). The CDR3 consists of 16 residues. V gave up 5 bases and J gave up 0 bases, with 13 bases separating them. The CDR3 sequence is CASSPAGVPTNEKLFF. In DNA form, the CDR3 reads TGTGCCAGCAGCCCTGCAGGGGTCCCAACTAATGAAAAACTGTTTTTT. The full variable domain, its missing parts supplied by reference TRBV7-9 and TRBJ1-4, is DTGVSQNPRHKITKRGQNVTFRCDPISEHNRLYWYRQTLGQGPEFLTYFQNEAQLEKSRLLSDRFSAERPKGSFSTLEIQRTEQGDSAMYLCASSPAGVPTNEKLFFGSGTQLSVL.

This CDR3 reads CASRLTGETQETQYF. Here the CDR3 DNA reads TGTGCCAGTAGATTGACAGGGGAAACCCAAGAGACCCAGTACTTC. V gene TRBV19 combines with J gene TRBJ2-5, with 8 bases that match TRBD1. The CDR3 has 15 residues. The germline V gene encodes CDR1 LNHDA and CDR2 SQIVND (reference sequence). V lost 6 bases and J lost 1; bases outside the gene matches: 7.

The genes are TRBV11-2 and TRBJ2-1; 9 nucleotides agree with TRBD1. The CDR3 length is 14 residues. J was trimmed by 8 bases and V by 5 bases; bases with no gene match: 7. Germline CDR1 SGHAT, CDR2 FQNNGV. The CDR3 loop is CASSPGTGYYEQFF. CDR3 DNA sequence: TGTGCCAGCAGCCCCGGGACAGGGTATTATGAGCAGTTCTTC.

The chain couples TRBV11-2 to TRBJ1-6; no clear D gene. This CDR3 has 14 residues. From germline, CDR1 is SGHAT and CDR2 FQNNGV. V was shortened by 5 bases and J by 0 bases, with 5 bases between the two germline ends. CDR3 coding DNA: TGTGCCAGCAGCCACAGCTCCTATAATTCACCCCTCCACTTT. Protein product: CASSHSSYNSPLHF.

This sequence joins TRBV19 and TRBJ1-2; TRBD1 is a possible D gene (5 bases). CDR1 LNHDA and CDR2 SQIVND come from the germline V gene (reference sequence). The V and J ends lost 3 bases and 1 base respectively, with 12 bases between them. This CDR3 spans 15 amino acids. The CDR3 region is CASSMVTALNYGYTF. The CDR3 DNA follows: TGTGCCAGTAGTATGGTGACAGCTCTTAACTATGGCTACACCTTC.

V gene TRBV7-2 combines with J gene TRBJ2-3; weak D call: TRBD2 (6 bases). Per germline, CDR1 SGHTA and CDR2 FQGNSA. There are 15 residues in the CDR3. Trimming took 3 bases from V and 9 from J, leaving 19 bases between them. In DNA form, the CDR3 reads TGTGCCAGCAGCTTCGCGGAGGGCCGGGTCGGGACGCAGTATTTT. Protein product: CASSFAEGRVGTQYF.